This T cell receptor (beta chain) was sequenced during a study of T cell responses to AZD1222 COVID-19 vaccine. Trimming stripped 11 bases from V and 4 bases from J, with 17 bases between. This CDR3 is 13 amino acids long. Germline values: CDR1 SEHNR, CDR2 FQNEAQ (reference sequence). Findings and caveats of the study: The number of AZD1222 recipients seropositive at baseline was only five to seven. The reported proportion of spike-specific TCRs targeting unmutated variant regions was nearly half. Vaccine-related CD4 TCRs covered spike, predominating at 160-218 and 743-854. Donor demographics were predominantly white British with a female majority; clonal diversity may be underestimated.

Assay used: immunoSEQ multiplex PCR; TCRdb lists only in-frame clones, some missing. The data contain 110,000 to 150,000 clones, 93% of them seen just once; the ten biggest clones take up about 5.1%. For this clone: Antigen: not known.

The source was peripheral blood, collected on day 0 of AZD1222 vaccination. This TCR derives from an adult in good health. The chain links TRBV7-9 to TRBJ2-5; possibly TRBD1 or TRBD2 for D (5 bases each). CDR3 sequence (DNA): TGTGCCGTTACCGGGGCCGGCTCAGAGACCCAGTACTTC. Encoded protein: CAVTGAGSETQYF.